This T cell receptor (beta chain) was identified in a study of shared clonotypes between healthy human individuals. Data came from immunoSEQ multiplex PCR; TCRdb stores just in-frame clones and leaves some out. This table has over 300,000 clones, about nine tenths appearing once. The CDR3 contains 12 residues. The germline V gene has CDR1 ENHRY and CDR2 SYGVKD. Trimming left V 3 bases short and J 5 bases short, with 2 bases between. Details on this clone: Its specificity is unknown.

Findings and limits, study-wide: Depth was large, yet rarefaction showed that sorted-subset sequencing was incomplete.

Material: memory CD8+ T cells sorted from blood. Subset of the sample: CD45RO+ cells pooled with CCR7-negative TemRA cells. This receptor was taken from a young man in good health. The chain uses TRBV10-3 and TRBJ1-6; the D is unclear. CDR3: CAISDDNSPLHF. For the CDR3, the DNA is TGTGCCATCAGTGATGATAATTCACCCCTCCACTTT.